This TCR beta chain was sequenced in a study of T-cell reconstitution after alpha-beta-depleted transplantation in children. During its preparation, the TCRbeta library received unique molecular identifiers. TCRdb reprocessed the PCR reads with MiXCR, giving one entry per CDR3 protein. The sample carries a few hundred thousand distinct CDR3 sequences, about a tenth recorded once. V gave up 2 bases and J gave up 0 bases; unmatched junction bases: 7. Germline CDR1 MNHEY, CDR2 SVGEGT. The CDR3 loop spans 19 amino acids. Material: PBMCs from the stem cell graft donor, obtained from the stem cell graft. J is TRBJ2-1 and V is TRBV6-2 or TRBV6-3, with 13 bases identical to TRBD2. The clonotype comes from a human donor who donated a stem cell graft to a child with acute lymphoblastic leukemia. The CDR3 reads CASSYRLAGGPSSYNEQFF. DNA of the CDR3: TGTGCCAGCAGTTACAGACTAGCGGGAGGCCCGAGCTCCTACAATGAGCAGTTCTTC.